These 24 T cell receptor beta chains were sequenced from one sample in a study of cytomegalovirus exposure and HLA in healthy donors. The PCR ran on 60 Vbeta and 13 Jbeta primers. Here immunoSEQ multiplex PCR was the method, and the copy in TCRdb shows in-frame clones only, minus some. The sample totals some 200,000 clones; its top ten clones hold 6.5%. Sequenced: PBMCs. The origin of the receptors is a young man in good health and CMV-seronegative.

The gene calls are TRBV14 and TRBJ2-7; 8 nucleotides agree with TRBD1. Germline V gene lookup returns CDR1 SGHDN and CDR2 FVKESK. J gave up 4 bases and V 4 bases, and 12 bases lay outside the gene matches. CDR3 length equals 16 residues. The CDR3 coding sequence is TGTGCCAGCAGCCTACTGTCGACAGGGGTCTCGTACGAGCAGTACTTC. This encodes CASSLLSTGVSYEQYF.

The chain combines TRBV4-1 with TRBJ2-7; D may be TRBD2 (7 bases). This CDR3 region has 15 residues. V lost 4 bases and J 0 bases, leaving 13 bases between the germline ends. Looked up from germline, CDR1 is MGHRA and CDR2 is YSYEKL. CDR3 region: CASSPRGGTSYEQYF. The DNA of the CDR3 is TGCGCCAGCAGCCCAAGGGGGGGGACCTCCTACGAGCAGTACTTC.

This chain uses TRBV6-6 with TRBJ2-1, with D possibly being TRBD1 (6 bases). CDR1 MNHNY and CDR2 SVGAGI come from the germline V gene (reference sequence). This CDR3 spans 14 amino acids. The V and J ends lost 0 bases and 5 bases respectively, with 8 bases between them. CDR3 in amino acids: CASSYSRQDNEQFF. CDR3 nucleotides: TGTGCCAGCAGTTACTCGAGACAGGACAATGAGCAGTTCTTC.

The chain links TRBV7-8 to TRBJ1-5; D might be TRBD1 (6 bases). This CDR3 is 14 amino acids long. Trimming stripped 3 bases from V and 3 bases from J, with 9 bases between. The germline V gene encodes CDR1 SGHVS and CDR2 FQNEAQ. The CDR3, as DNA: TGTGCCAGCAGCTTCAGGGGTACCAATCAGCCCCAGCATTTT. Residues: CASSFRGTNQPQHF.

The chain combines TRBV6-1 with TRBJ1-5, with TRBD1 identical over 7 bases. CDR3 length equals 15 residues. The V and J ends lost 6 bases and 2 bases, in that order; junction bases with no gene match: 7. Germline loops: CDR1 MNHNS, CDR2 SASEGT. Written as DNA, the CDR3 is TGTGCCAGCAGCACCACAGGGGTGGGCAATCAGCCCCAGCATTTT. It specifies CASSTTGVGNQPQHF.

V usage is TRBV10-2 and J usage is TRBJ2-2; 11 positions agree with TRBD2. The ends lost 6 bases at V and 1 base at J; junction bases unmatched: 1. The germline CDR1 and CDR2 sequences are WSHSY and SAAADI. The CDR3 has 15 residues. As DNA, the CDR3 is TGCGCCAGCAGAGGGACTAGCGGGAACACCGGGGAGCTGTTTTTT. This gives the protein CASRGTSGNTGELFF.

J is TRBJ2-7 and V is TRBV5-6; 9 nucleotides agree with TRBD1. The V gene's germline CDR1 is SGHDT and CDR2 YYEEEE. This CDR3 is 14 amino acids long. V was pared by 4 bases and J by 4 bases, with 6 bases of the junction left unmatched. The CDR3, as DNA: TGTGCCAGCAGCGCCGGACAGGGGCTTTACGAGCAGTACTTC. The encoded protein is CASSAGQGLYEQYF. Based on the CDR3 plus reference TRBV5-6 and TRBJ2-7, the full variable domain is DAGVTQSPTHLIKTRGQQVTLRCSPKSGHDTVSWYQQALGQGPQFIFQYYEEEERQRGNFPDRFSGHQFPNYSSELNVNALLLGDSALYLCASSAGQGLYEQYFGPGTRLTVT.

The chain is built from TRBV30 and TRBJ1-2; tentatively, D is TRBD1 (6 bases). The ends were cut back, 4 bases at V and 4 bases at J, with 16 bases in the middle. The germline V gene has CDR1 GTSNPN and CDR2 SVGIG (reference sequence). The CDR3 sequence is 14 residues long. CDR3 coding DNA: TGTGCCTGGACTACATGGACAGACCCCTATGGCTACACCTTC. Amino acid sequence: CAWTTWTDPYGYTF.

This chain links TRBV7-8 with TRBJ1-1; TRBD1 is a possible D gene (6 bases). Trimming pared 5 bases from V and 3 bases from J, leaving 16 bases between. Germline V gene data show CDR1 as SGHVS and CDR2 as FQNEAQ. The CDR3 has 15 amino acids. Here the CDR3 reads CASSPRGEWDTEAFF. CDR3 in DNA: TGTGCCAGCAGCCCCAGGGGCGAGTGGGACACTGAAGCTTTCTTT.

The chain carries TRBV15 and TRBJ1-2; a weak D match, TRBD1 (6 bases). The V and J ends lost 1 base and 7 bases respectively, with 13 bases between them. In germline, CDR1 is LNHNV, CDR2 YYDKDF (reference sequence). The length of the CDR3 is 14 residues. The CDR3 spells CATSRAVAGAGYTF. The DNA for the CDR3 is TGTGCCACCAGCAGAGCTGTGGCAGGGGCTGGCTACACCTTC.

The rearrangement joins TRBV30 to TRBJ2-1, with 10 bases fitting TRBD2. CDR3 length: 15 amino acids. With V trimmed by 4 bases and J by 5 bases, 8 bases remained unmatched. The germline CDR1 and CDR2 sequences are GTSNPN and SVGIG (reference sequence). CDR3 in DNA: TGTGCCTGGACCCCCACTAGCGGGATAAACAATGAGCAGTTCTTC. This codes for CAWTPTSGINNEQFF.

The chain employs TRBV9 and TRBJ1-1; the match to TRBD1 covers 7 bases. In germline, CDR1 is SGDLS, CDR2 YYNGEE. Trimming at V came to 2 bases and at J to 3 bases, leaving 7 bases not matched to a gene. This CDR3 is built from 15 residues. The CDR3 sequence is CASSVGDSEDTEAFF. CDR3 nucleotides: TGTGCCAGCAGCGTGGGGGACAGTGAGGACACTGAAGCTTTCTTT. Together with reference TRBV9 and TRBJ1-1, the CDR3 gives the full variable domain: DSGVTQTPKHLITATGQRVTLRCSPRSGDLSVYWYQQSLDQGLQFLIQYYNGEERAKGNILERFSAQQFPDLHSELNLSSLELGDSALYFCASSVGDSEDTEAFFGQGTRLTVV.

The V gene is TRBV11-3, the J gene TRBJ2-1; 11 positions agree with TRBD2. Germline loops: CDR1 SGHNT, CDR2 YENEEA. This CDR3 contains 15 residues. J lost 5 bases, V lost 4 bases, and 4 bases had no gene match. CDR3 protein: CASSSTSGRNNEQFF. The CDR3 DNA reads as TGTGCCAGCAGCTCCACTAGCGGGAGAAACAATGAGCAGTTCTTC.

V is TRBV28 and J is TRBJ2-7, with 12 bases identical to TRBD2. The CDR3 has 17 amino acids. CDR1 and CDR2 from the germline V gene are MDHEN and SYDVKM. V lost 1 base and J lost 4; bases outside the gene matches: 8. CDR3 in amino acids: CASSLSGLAGGRYEQYF. CDR3 bases: TGTGCCAGCAGTTTATCAGGCCTAGCGGGAGGGCGGTACGAGCAGTACTTC. The whole variable domain, remainder taken from reference TRBV28 and TRBJ2-7, is DVKVTQSSRYLVKRTGEKVFLECVQDMDHENMFWYRQDPGLGLRLIYFSYDVKMKEKGDIPEGYSVSREKKERFSLILESASTNQTSMYLCASSLSGLAGGRYEQYFGPGTRLTVT.

The chain joins TRBV30 to TRBJ1-1; TRBD1 is a possible D gene (6 bases). CDR1 GTSNPN and CDR2 SVGIG come from the germline V gene (reference sequence). The CDR3 sequence is 12 residues long. Trimming took 8 bases from V and 1 from J, leaving 11 bases between them. The CDR3 is CAGEQGNTEAFF. The CDR3 DNA follows: TGTGCCGGAGAACAGGGGAACACTGAAGCTTTCTTT.

V gene TRBV6-5 combines with J gene TRBJ2-1, with D maybe TRBD1 (6 bases). Trimming pared 1 base from V and 5 bases from J, leaving 15 bases between. The CDR3 consists of 16 residues. The germline gives CDR1 MNHEY, CDR2 SVGAGI. CDR3 region: CASSYYTGTTNNEQFF. The CDR3 coding sequence is TGTGCCAGCAGTTACTACACCGGGACAACCAACAATGAGCAGTTCTTC.

The chain couples TRBV7-9 to TRBJ2-7; D is perhaps TRBD2 (6 bases). CDR1 is SEHNR and CDR2 is FQNEAQ in the germline V gene (reference sequence). The CDR3 runs to 16 residues. V dropped 5 bases and J dropped 3 bases, with 20 bases sitting between them. The CDR3 DNA is TGTGCCAGCAGCACCTTAGTACTAGGACTAAACTACGAGCAGTACTTC. It yields the protein CASSTLVLGLNYEQYF.

V usage is TRBV15 and J usage is TRBJ2-5, with 8 bases that match TRBD2. The junction had 4 bases not matched to a gene; V was cut back by 0 bases and J by 1 base. The CDR3 runs to 16 residues. CDR1 and CDR2 (germline): LNHNV, YYDKDF (reference sequence). CDR3 region: CATSRDRAGVQETQYF. The CDR3, as DNA: TGTGCCACCAGCAGAGATAGAGCGGGAGTCCAAGAGACCCAGTACTTC.

The V and J genes are TRBV28 and TRBJ2-6; TRBD2 might be the D (5 bases). The CDR3 contains 17 residues. Between the trimmed V and J ends, which lost 1 base and 0 bases, there was a span of 10 bases. From germline, CDR1 is MDHEN and CDR2 SYDVKM. CDR3 bases: TGTGCCAGCAGTTTATATGGACTCCGCTCTGGGGCCAACGTCCTGACTTTC. The encoded protein is CASSLYGLRSGANVLTF.

V usage is TRBV6-1 and J usage is TRBJ2-7; TRBD2 agrees at 7 bases. The germline CDR1 and CDR2 sequences are MNHNS and SASEGT. J was trimmed by 3 bases and V by 4 bases; bases with no gene match: 3. This CDR3 is built from 13 residues. The CDR3 here is CASSAGGGYEQYF. The CDR3 region has the DNA TGTGCCAGCAGTGCTGGGGGGGGCTACGAGCAGTACTTC.

The chain uses TRBV19 and TRBJ2-2; 10 bases line up with TRBD1. CDR3 size: 14 residues. The ends lost 7 bases at V and 6 bases at J; junction bases unmatched: 5. Germline lookup yields CDR1 LNHDA and CDR2 SQIVND (reference sequence). The CDR3, as DNA: TGTGCCAGTAATGAGGGGACAGGGGCCGGGGAGCTGTTTTTT. Translating gives CASNEGTGAGELFF.

V and J are TRBV7-6 and TRBJ2-7, with TRBD1 matching over 11 bases. The CDR3 has 16 residues. J lost 2 bases, V lost 5 bases, and 8 bases had no gene match. Germline CDR1 is SGHVS and CDR2 is FNYEAQ. DNA of the CDR3: TGTGCCAGCAGCCTCTCCCCGGGACAGGGGGCCTACGAGCAGTACTTC. Its protein product is CASSLSPGQGAYEQYF.

The chain employs TRBV5-1 and TRBJ1-2; D perhaps matches TRBD1 (5 bases). The germline gives CDR1 SGHRS, CDR2 YFSETQ. The length of the CDR3 is 17 residues. Trimming shortened V by 5 bases and J by 3 bases, and 23 bases separated the two germline ends. The CDR3 spells CASSRVLQGLRDYGYTF. CDR3 coding DNA: TGCGCCAGCAGTAGGGTGCTCCAGGGTCTACGGGACTATGGCTACACCTTC.

The V gene is TRBV4-1, the J gene TRBJ2-1; TRBD2 aligns across 9 bases. The CDR3 has 16 residues. Germline V gene data show CDR1 as MGHRA and CDR2 as YSYEKL. With V trimmed by 1 base and J by 0 bases, 1 base remained unmatched. The CDR3 region has the DNA TGCGCCAGCAGCCAAGGGACTAGCGACTCCTACAATGAGCAGTTCTTC. This gives the protein CASSQGTSDSYNEQFF.